The present T cell receptor (beta chain) was sequenced within a study of identical twins. Study results and caveats: While abundant cord blood beta clonotypes carried fewer insertions, memory repertoires showed no such pattern.

Each CDR3 protein is one row after TCRdb ran MiXCR on the 5' RACE reads. The table shows around 1.7 million distinct CDR3 sequences, with under 35% occurring only once. A word on this clonotype: The antigen is undetermined. A clone one base away is much larger, so this may be a read error.

The junction had 4 bases not matched to a gene; V was cut back by 2 bases and J by 5 bases. CDR3 length: 15 amino acids. The sequence was obtained from a newborn girl in good health. Sequenced sample: cord blood. The chain carries TRBV12-3 or TRBV12-4 and TRBJ2-7; 12 bases are a match to TRBD2. CDR3 sequence reads: CASSLSTSGGHEQYF. In nucleotides, the CDR3 is TGTGCCAGCAGTTTAAGTACTAGCGGGGGGCACGAGCAGTACTTC.